There are a few counts of the clone carrying this T cell receptor beta chain. Its antigen is as yet unknown. This sample was included in a study of T cells in localized non-small cell lung cancer. General observations from the study: Appearance in adjacent lung was seen for a median about 59 of the top 100 tumor clones.

Here immunoSEQ multiplex PCR was the method, and the copy in TCRdb shows in-frame clones only, minus some. The table lists 980 or so clones, approximately 21% of them singletons. The source of this sequence is a man aged 40-75 years with stage II squamous cell lung carcinoma. The sample consisted of lung tumor tissue, taken before any cancer treatment.

CDR3 coding DNA: TGCAGCGTTGAGGCAACCGGGACAGACCCTAACTATGGCTACACCTTC. This encodes CSVEATGTDPNYGYTF. V gene TRBV29-1 combines with J gene TRBJ1-2; 7 nucleotides line up with TRBD1. The V and J ends lost 3 bases and 0 bases, in that order; junction bases with no gene match: 10. The CDR3 consists of 16 residues. Per the germline V gene, CDR1 is SQVTM and CDR2 is ANQGSEA.